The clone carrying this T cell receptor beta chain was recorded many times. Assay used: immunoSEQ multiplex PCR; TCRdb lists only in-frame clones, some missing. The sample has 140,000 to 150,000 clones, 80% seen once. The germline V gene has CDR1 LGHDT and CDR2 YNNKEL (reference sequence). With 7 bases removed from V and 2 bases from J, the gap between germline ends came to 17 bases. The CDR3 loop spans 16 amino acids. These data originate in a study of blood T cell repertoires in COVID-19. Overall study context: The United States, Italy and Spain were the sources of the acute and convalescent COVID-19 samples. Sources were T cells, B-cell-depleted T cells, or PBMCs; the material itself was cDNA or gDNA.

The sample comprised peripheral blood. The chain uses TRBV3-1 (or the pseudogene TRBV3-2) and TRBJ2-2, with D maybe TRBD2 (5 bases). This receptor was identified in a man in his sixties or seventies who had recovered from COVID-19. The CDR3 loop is CASNHGESANTGELFF. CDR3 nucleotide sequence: TGTGCCAGCAATCACGGGGAGTCAGCAAACACCGGGGAGCTGTTTTTT.